This T cell receptor (beta chain) comes out of a study of T-cell memory formation after mild COVID-19. Via MiXCR, TCRdb re-called the 5' RACE reads, giving one row per CDR3 protein. The sample includes about 150,000 distinct CDR3 sequences, more than 14% of them seen just once. This clonotype turned up a few times. The germline V gene encodes CDR1 LGHDT and CDR2 YNNKEL (reference sequence). V lost 2 bases, J lost 2 bases, and 15 bases stayed unmatched. The length of the CDR3 is 19 residues. This chain joins TRBV3-1 and TRBJ1-2, with 9 bases that match TRBD1. What was sequenced was PBMCs or a T cell subset sorted from them (not recorded which). The clonotype comes from an adult woman who had mild COVID-19 (a few samples of this study predate the infection). Cell type and time point are not known. The CDR3 DNA sequence: TGTGCCAGCAGCCAACAGAGGCCTACTGCCGGGACAGGGAACTATGGCTACACCTTC. Translated, it gives CASSQQRPTAGTGNYGYTF.